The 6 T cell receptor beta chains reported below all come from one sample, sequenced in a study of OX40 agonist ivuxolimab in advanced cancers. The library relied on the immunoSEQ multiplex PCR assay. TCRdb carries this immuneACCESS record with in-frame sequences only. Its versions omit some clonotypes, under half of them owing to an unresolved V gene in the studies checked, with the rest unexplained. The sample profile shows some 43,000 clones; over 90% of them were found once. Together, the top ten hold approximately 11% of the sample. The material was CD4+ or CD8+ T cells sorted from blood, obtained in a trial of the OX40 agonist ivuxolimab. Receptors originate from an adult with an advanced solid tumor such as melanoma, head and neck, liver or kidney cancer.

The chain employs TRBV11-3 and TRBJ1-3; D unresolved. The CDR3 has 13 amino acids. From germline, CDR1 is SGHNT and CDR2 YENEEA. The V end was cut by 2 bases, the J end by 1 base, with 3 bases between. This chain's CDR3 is CASSLFSGNTIYF. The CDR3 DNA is TGTGCCAGCAGCTTATTTTCTGGAAACACCATATATTTT.

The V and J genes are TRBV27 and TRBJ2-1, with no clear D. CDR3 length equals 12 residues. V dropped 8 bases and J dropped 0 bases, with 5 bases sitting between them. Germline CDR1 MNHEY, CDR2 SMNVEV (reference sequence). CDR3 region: CASGSSYNEQFF. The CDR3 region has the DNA TGTGCCAGCGGTAGCTCCTACAATGAGCAGTTCTTC.

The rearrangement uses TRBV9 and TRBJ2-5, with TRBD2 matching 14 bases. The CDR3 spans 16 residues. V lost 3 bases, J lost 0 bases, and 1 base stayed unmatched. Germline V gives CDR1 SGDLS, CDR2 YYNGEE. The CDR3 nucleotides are TGTGCCAGCAGCGGACTAGCGGGAGGGTACCAAGAGACCCAGTACTTC. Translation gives CASSGLAGGYQETQYF.

The CDR3 spells CASSKGTGDGYTF. The CDR3 region has the DNA TGTGCCAGCAGTAAGGGGACAGGGGATGGCTACACCTTC. This chain links TRBV27 with TRBJ1-2; TRBD1 matches 10 bases. Looked up from germline, CDR1 is MNHEY and CDR2 is SMNVEV (reference sequence). This CDR3 region has 13 residues. With V trimmed by 5 bases and J by 6 bases, 3 bases remained unmatched.

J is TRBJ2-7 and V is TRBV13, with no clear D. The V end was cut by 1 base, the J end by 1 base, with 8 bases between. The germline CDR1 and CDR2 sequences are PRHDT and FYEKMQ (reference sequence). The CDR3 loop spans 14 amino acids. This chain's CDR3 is CASSLVGGSYEQYF. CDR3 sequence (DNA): TGTGCCAGCAGCTTAGTGGGCGGATCCTACGAGCAGTACTTC.

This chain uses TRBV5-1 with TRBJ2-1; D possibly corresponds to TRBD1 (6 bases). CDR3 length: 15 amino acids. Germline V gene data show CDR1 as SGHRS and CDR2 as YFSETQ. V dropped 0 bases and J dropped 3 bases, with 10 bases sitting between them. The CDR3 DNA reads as TGCGCCAGCAGCTTGGCAGGGGCCAACTACAATGAGCAGTTCTTC. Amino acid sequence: CASSLAGANYNEQFF.